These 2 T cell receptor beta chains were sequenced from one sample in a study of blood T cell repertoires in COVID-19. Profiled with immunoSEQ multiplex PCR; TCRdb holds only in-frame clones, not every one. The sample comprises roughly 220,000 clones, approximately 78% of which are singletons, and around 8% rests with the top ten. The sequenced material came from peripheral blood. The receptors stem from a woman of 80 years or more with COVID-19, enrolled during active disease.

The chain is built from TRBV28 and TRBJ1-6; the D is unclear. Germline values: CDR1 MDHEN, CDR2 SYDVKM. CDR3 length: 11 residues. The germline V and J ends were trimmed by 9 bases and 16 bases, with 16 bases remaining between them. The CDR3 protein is CASLERRVLHF. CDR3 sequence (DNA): TGTGCCAGTTTGGAGAGGAGGGTACTCCACTTT.

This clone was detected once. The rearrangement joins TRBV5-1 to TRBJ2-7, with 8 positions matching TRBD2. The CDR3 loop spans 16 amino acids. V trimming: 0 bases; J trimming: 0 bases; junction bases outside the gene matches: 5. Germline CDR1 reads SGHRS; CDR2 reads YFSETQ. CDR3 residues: CASSLVAGLSSYEQYF. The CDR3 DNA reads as TGCGCCAGCAGCTTGGTAGCGGGATTAAGCTCCTACGAGCAGTACTTC.